Below, 22 T cell receptor beta chains from the same sample are listed, as sequenced in a study of molecular identifiers for immune sequencing clone quantification. TCRdb ran MiXCR on the PCR reads and lists one entry per CDR3 protein. The sample consists of hundreds of thousands of distinct CDR3 sequences, roughly a fifth of them appearing once. Specimen: naive CD8+ T cells from blood, with Jurkat cell RNA spiked in. Subset specified: FACS-sorted CD8+CD4-CCR7+CD45RA+ naive T cells. These receptors came from a human donor in good health. Some libraries in this study had Jurkat cell RNA spiked in.

This clonotype was counted many times. The chain recombines TRBV9 with TRBJ1-3; D gene unclear. In germline, CDR1 is SGDLS, CDR2 YYNGEE. This CDR3 has 14 amino acids. The V end was cut by 2 bases, the J end by 2 bases, with 8 bases between. CDR3 sequence (DNA): TGTGCCAGCAGCGTGGACGGAACTGGAAACACCATATATTTT. This gives the protein CASSVDGTGNTIYF.

This clonotype has ten or more counts. This chain connects TRBV6-1 to TRBJ1-1; D remains unclear. Deletions cut 8 bases from V and 1 base from J, with 11 bases between. The CDR3 totals 13 residues. In germline, CDR1 is MNHNS, CDR2 SASEGT. CDR3 DNA: TGTGCCAGCGGGGTCACAAGGAACACTGAAGCTTTCTTT. Its protein product is CASGVTRNTEAFF.

This clonotype appeared many times. This rearrangement joins TRBV7-9 to TRBJ2-5; 7 bases are shared with TRBD2. Losses at the gene ends were 2 bases for V and 1 base for J; bases not matched to a gene: 7. Per germline, CDR1 SEHNR and CDR2 FQNEAQ (reference sequence). This CDR3 region has 16 residues. CDR3 region: CASSLSKGRGQETQYF. The CDR3 DNA is TGTGCCAGCAGCTTAAGTAAGGGGAGGGGCCAAGAGACCCAGTACTTC.

This clonotype was recorded at least ten times. The chain employs TRBV20-1 and TRBJ2-3; 11 nucleotides line up with TRBD2. The germline gives CDR1 DFQATT, CDR2 SNEGSKA (reference sequence). This CDR3 spans 15 amino acids. Trimming at V came to 6 bases and at J to 2 bases, leaving 7 bases not matched to a gene. The CDR3 spells CSAEILAGATDTQYF. CDR3 coding DNA: TGCAGTGCCGAGATACTAGCGGGAGCCACAGATACGCAGTATTTT.

This clonotype was picked up many times. The rearrangement links TRBV4-1 to TRBJ1-5; unclear D gene. Trimming pared 2 bases from V and 0 bases from J, leaving 5 bases between. Germline V gene lookup returns CDR1 MGHRA and CDR2 YSYEKL. The CDR3 totals 14 residues. The CDR3 spells CASSQTDSNQPQHF. CDR3 DNA: TGCGCCAGCAGCCAAACAGATAGCAATCAGCCCCAGCATTTT.

The chain couples TRBV20-1 to TRBJ2-3; 9 nucleotides agree with TRBD2. V gave up 0 bases and J gave up 3 bases; unmatched junction bases: 10. CDR3 length: 17 amino acids. Germline V gives CDR1 DFQATT, CDR2 SNEGSKA (reference sequence). CDR3 residues: CSARDGLAGLLTDTQYF. In nucleotides, the CDR3 is TGCAGTGCTAGAGATGGGCTAGCGGGACTATTGACAGATACGCAGTATTTT.

This clonotype was found many times. This sequence joins TRBV27 and TRBJ2-3; D gene unclear. Germline V gives CDR1 MNHEY, CDR2 SMNVEV (reference sequence). The CDR3 spans 15 residues. With 4 bases removed from V and 1 base from J, the gap between germline ends came to 12 bases. Here the CDR3 reads CASSSVGPGTDTQYF. Here the CDR3 DNA reads TGTGCCAGCAGTTCTGTCGGGCCTGGCACAGATACGCAGTATTTT.

This clonotype was recorded many times. The CDR3 DNA is TGTGCCAGCAGTGTAGCGGGGGAATCCACAGATACGCAGTATTTT. This sequence encodes CASSVAGESTDTQYF. The J gene is TRBJ2-3, the V gene TRBV6-5; 9 bases fit TRBD2. Trimming removed 5 bases from V and 2 bases from J; junction bases left unmatched: 5. This CDR3 is built from 15 residues. The germline V gene has CDR1 MNHEY and CDR2 SVGAGI.

This clonotype was found many times. The chain recombines TRBV7-4 with TRBJ2-2, with a possible D match to TRBD1 (5 bases). CDR1 and CDR2 (germline): SGHVT, SQSDAQ. V gave up 4 bases and J gave up 6 bases, with 12 bases separating them. The CDR3 extends over 14 amino acids. The DNA of the CDR3 is TGTGCCAGCAGCTCAGCCCAAGGGGCCGGGGAGCTGTTTTTT. Encoded protein: CASSSAQGAGELFF.

The chain links TRBV5-1 to TRBJ2-7, with no clear D. Trimming stripped 0 bases from V and 1 base from J, with 11 bases between. Germline V gene sequence: CDR1 SGHRS, CDR2 YFSETQ. The CDR3 extends over 15 amino acids. The CDR3: CASSLESASSYEQYF. DNA for the CDR3: TGCGCCAGCAGCTTGGAATCTGCGTCATCCTACGAGCAGTACTTC.

This clonotype was seen ten or more times. This chain uses TRBV7-8 with TRBJ2-7; perhaps D is TRBD1 or TRBD2 (6 bases each). V was clipped by 5 bases and J by 7 bases, with 15 bases between them. CDR3 length: 13 amino acids. Per the germline V gene, CDR1 is SGHVS and CDR2 is FQNEAQ. The CDR3 DNA follows: TGTGCCAGCAGCCCCGATGGGGGGCGGGAGCAGTACTTC. Its protein product is CASSPDGGREQYF.

This clonotype came up many times. V is TRBV12-3 or TRBV12-4 and J is TRBJ2-3; D might be TRBD2 (5 bases). CDR3 size: 15 residues. V was cut by 6 bases and J by 6 bases, with 19 bases left in between. As DNA, the CDR3 is TGTGCCAGCAGCCACGAACTACTAGAGTTTGATACGCAGTATTTT. Encoded protein: CASSHELLEFDTQYF.

This clonotype was detected ten times or more. This sequence joins TRBV14 and TRBJ2-7; maybe TRBD1 (5 bases). Trimming shortened V by 1 base and J by 5 bases, and 18 bases separated the two germline ends. The germline V gene encodes CDR1 SGHDN and CDR2 FVKESK. The CDR3 has 16 amino acids. The CDR3 nucleotides read TGTGCCAGCAGCCAAGCCCCGGTAGGGGTGATCAACGAGCAGTACTTC. It yields the protein CASSQAPVGVINEQYF.

This clonotype was counted many times. V and J are TRBV12-3 or TRBV12-4 and TRBJ2-7; a possible D gene is TRBD1 (5 bases). The CDR3 has 12 residues. Trimming pared 5 bases from V and 6 bases from J, leaving 11 bases between. CDR3 sequence (DNA): TGTGCCAGCAGTGGGGCGAGTTTCGAGCAGTACTTC. This gives the protein CASSGASFEQYF.

Details on this clonotype: This may be a read error: a much more frequent sequence differs by one nucleotide. The gene calls are TRBV9 and TRBJ2-7; no reliable D call. CDR1 is SGDLS, CDR2 YYNGEE, per germline. The CDR3 sequence is 14 residues long. The CDR3: CASSVGPKPYEQCF. Here the CDR3 DNA reads TGTGCCAGCAGCGTAGGCCCCAAACCCTACGAGCAGTGCTTC.

In this sample, this clonotype turned up many times. The J gene is TRBJ2-7, the V gene TRBV9; 13 positions agree with TRBD2. The CDR3 has 16 amino acids. J gave up 7 bases and V 4 bases, and 11 bases lay outside the gene matches. Germline CDR1 SGDLS, CDR2 YYNGEE. This CDR3 is CASSPRLAGGRGEQYF. CDR3 bases: TGTGCCAGCAGCCCTCGACTAGCGGGAGGTAGAGGAGAGCAGTACTTC.

The chain combines TRBV19 with TRBJ2-3; 13 positions agree with TRBD2. The CDR3 is 18 residues long. Germline loops: CDR1 LNHDA, CDR2 SQIVND (reference sequence). Trimming cost V 5 bases and J 5 bases; bases outside gene matches: 13. CDR3 bases: TGTGCCAGTAGTGAAGGGACTAGCGGGATCCACAGGGGAGATACGCAGTATTTT. Translating gives CASSEGTSGIHRGDTQYF. Using reference TRBV19 and TRBJ2-3 for the parts outside the CDR3, the full variable domain is DGGITQSPKYLFRKEGQNVTLSCEQNLNHDAMYWYRQDPGQGLRLIYYSQIVNDFQKGDIAEGYSVSREKKESFPLTVTSAQKNPTAFYLCASSEGTSGIHRGDTQYFGPGTRLTVL.

The table lists this clonotype with many counts. This chain uses TRBV11-2 with TRBJ2-7, with D hard to call. The CDR3 is 12 residues long. In germline, CDR1 is SGHAT, CDR2 FQNNGV. V dropped 5 bases and J dropped 2 bases, with 7 bases sitting between them. The DNA for the CDR3 is TGTGCCAGCAGCCCAGCAGCCTACGAGCAGTACTTC. This gives the protein CASSPAAYEQYF.

This clonotype was recorded many times. J is TRBJ1-3 and V is TRBV4-3; D is ambiguous. Germline V gene lookup returns CDR1 LGHNA and CDR2 YSLEER. Trimming cost V 1 base and J 8 bases, with 6 bases left between them. The CDR3 is 12 residues long. CDR3 loop: CASSQAGDTIYF. CDR3 nucleotide sequence: TGCGCCAGCAGCCAAGCGGGTGACACCATATATTTT.

A remark on this clonotype: A much larger clone differs by one base, so this may be a read error. V is TRBV28 and J is TRBJ2-3; D unresolved. Trimming shortened V by 3 bases and J by 4 bases, and 14 bases separated the two germline ends. This CDR3 comprises 15 residues. CDR1 and CDR2 from the germline V gene are MDHEN and SYDVKM. The CDR3 DNA follows: TGTGCCAGCAGTTTCTATAAGATTAACGCAGATACGCAGTATTTT. Its protein is CASSFYKINADTQYF.

The genes are TRBV29-1 and TRBJ1-5; no clear D. This CDR3 has 12 residues. Germline loops: CDR1 SQVTM, CDR2 ANQGSEA. Trimming left V 2 bases short and J 5 bases short, with 7 bases between. CDR3 nucleotides: TGCAGCGTTGAACTGGAGGATCAGCCCCAGCATTTT. Its protein product is CSVELEDQPQHF.

About this clonotype: This may be a read error, as it is one base from a much larger clone. The DNA for the CDR3 is TGTGCCAGCAGTGAAGCGCGTTCAGGACAAGGGACCCAGTACTTC. Translating gives CASSEARSGQGTQYF. V is TRBV6-1 and J is TRBJ2-5; D perhaps matches TRBD1 (5 bases). In germline, CDR1 is MNHNS, CDR2 SASEGT. This CDR3 is built from 15 residues.